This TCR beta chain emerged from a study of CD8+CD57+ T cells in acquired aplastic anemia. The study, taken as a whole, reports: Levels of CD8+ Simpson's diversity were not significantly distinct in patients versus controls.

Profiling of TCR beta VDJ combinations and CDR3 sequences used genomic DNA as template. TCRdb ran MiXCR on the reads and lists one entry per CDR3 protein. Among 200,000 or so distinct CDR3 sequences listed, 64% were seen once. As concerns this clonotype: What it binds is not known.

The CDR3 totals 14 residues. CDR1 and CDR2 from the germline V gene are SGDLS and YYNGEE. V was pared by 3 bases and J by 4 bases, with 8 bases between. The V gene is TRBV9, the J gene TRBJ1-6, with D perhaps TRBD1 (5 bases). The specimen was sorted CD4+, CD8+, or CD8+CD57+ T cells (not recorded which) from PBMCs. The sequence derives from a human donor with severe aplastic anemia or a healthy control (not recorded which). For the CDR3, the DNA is TGTGCCAGCAGCGCGGGACGGTATAATTCACCCCTCCACTTT. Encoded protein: CASSAGRYNSPLHF.